A selection of T cell receptor beta chains follows, all from one sample in a study of cytomegalovirus exposure and HLA in healthy donors. Repertoires were generated with immunoSEQ multiplex PCR, while TCRdb's copy carries only in-frame clones and drops some. This table has about 100,000 clones, approximately 72% appearing once. What was sequenced was PBMCs. Every receptor here comes from a female donor in good health and CMV-seropositive. The CDR3 runs from the conserved cysteine through the conserved F or W. D genes are given only for firm matches. Not all rows give a size; the values are once, few, many and, for expanded clones, a class.

j_call	clone_size	d_call	cdr3_length	v_call	cdr3_nt	cdr3_aa
TRBJ1-2	-	-	14	TRBV9	TGTGCCAGCAGTCCACAAAGCCTAGGAGGAGGCTACACCTTC	CASSPQSLGGGYTF
TRBJ2-1	-	-	13	TRBV6-6	TGTGCCAGCAGTCGTGCGGCTTACAATGAGCAGTTCTTC	CASSRAAYNEQFF
TRBJ1-6	-	-	15	TRBV18	TGTGCCAGCTCACCGGGCCGGGGGCGGGAGTCACCCCTCCACTTT	CASSPGRGRESPLHF
TRBJ2-2	-	-	15	TRBV7-9	TGTGCCAGCAACCAGGGGTCTTGGAACACCGGGGAGCTGTTTTTT	CASNQGSWNTGELFF
TRBJ2-7	-	-	15	TRBV4-3	TGCGCCAGCAGCCAAGGGGCTCTAAACTCTTACGAGCAGTACTTC	CASSQGALNSYEQYF
TRBJ2-7	-	TRBD1	13	TRBV6-6	TGTGCCAGCGGACAGGGGGCAAGGGACGAGCAGTACTTC	CASGQGARDEQYF
TRBJ1-2	-	-	15	TRBV5-4	TGTGCCAGCAGCCTCCAGAACCAGGGAATATATGGCTACACCTTC	CASSLQNQGIYGYTF
TRBJ2-1	-	TRBD2	14	TRBV30	TGTGCCTGGAGTACGGGACTAGCTTACAATGAGCAGTTCTTC	CAWSTGLAYNEQFF
TRBJ2-7	-	TRBD2	16	TRBV7-9	TGTGCCAGCAGCCCCCTGGCGGGAGGGGTAACCTACGAGCAGTACTTC	CASSPLAGGVTYEQYF
TRBJ2-1	-	-	12	TRBV29-1	TGCAGCGTTTCCCAGGGGTACAATGAGCAGTTCTTC	CSVSQGYNEQFF
TRBJ1-5	few	TRBD1	16	TRBV10-3	TGTGCCATCAGTGAGCGTGACAGGGGTAGCAATCAGCCCCAGCATTTT	CAISERDRGSNQPQHF
TRBJ2-7	-	-	13	TRBV7-2	TGTGCCAGCAGCCAACAGAGCTCCTACGAGCAGTACTTC	CASSQQSSYEQYF
TRBJ2-7	once	TRBD1	15	TRBV25-1	TGTGCCAGCAGTGTGAGGGACAGGGGGCTGGTCGAGCAGTACTTC	CASSVRDRGLVEQYF
TRBJ2-7	-	TRBD2	16	TRBV9	TGTGCCAGCAGCCCGAAGACTAGCGGGATTCTCTACGAGCAGTACTTC	CASSPKTSGILYEQYF
TRBJ2-5	-	TRBD2	16	TRBV9	TGTGCCAGCAGCGTAGTTAGCGGGGGGAGCCAAGAGACCCAGTACTTC	CASSVVSGGSQETQYF
TRBJ1-3	-	TRBD1	14	TRBV7-9	TGTGCCAGCAGCCCAGGACAGGGTGAAAACACCATATATTTT	CASSPGQGENTIYF
TRBJ2-1	-	-	16	TRBV7-8	TGTGCCAGCAGCTCTGGGGGACGGACAGTCCTCAATGAGCAGTTCTTC	CASSSGGRTVLNEQFF
TRBJ2-2	-	TRBD1	16	TRBV7-3	TGTGCCAGCAGCCCCGGGACAGTCGGGAACACCGGGGAGCTGTTTTTT	CASSPGTVGNTGELFF
TRBJ1-1	-	TRBD1	13	TRBV30	TGTGCCTGGTGGACAGGGGGCGGAACTGAAGCTTTCTTT	CAWWTGGGTEAFF
TRBJ2-3	-	TRBD1	15	TRBV18	TGTGCCAGCTCACCGGGACAGGTGGGCACAGATACGCAGTATTTT	CASSPGQVGTDTQYF
TRBJ2-3	-	-	16	TRBV21-1	-	CASSKVAAGATDTQYF
TRBJ2-3	-	TRBD2	15	TRBV4-3	TGCGCCAGCAGTCGACTAGCGGGGGTGGTAGATACGCAGTATTTT	CASSRLAGVVDTQYF
TRBJ1-2	-	-	13	TRBV6-5	TGTGCCAGCAGTACAGGGATAGGCGATGGCTACACCTTC	CASSTGIGDGYTF
TRBJ1-6	-	-	15	TRBV4-1	TGCGCCAGCAGCCATCCCCCTCCCCAGGGAGGACCCCTCCACTTT	CASSHPPPQGGPLHF
TRBJ1-3	few	-	14	TRBV4-1	TGCGCCAGCAGCCAGGCAGGGTCTGGAAACACCATATATTTT	CASSQAGSGNTIYF
TRBJ2-1	once	-	18	TRBV7-6	TGTGCCAGCAGCTTAGGTGGGGGAGGGGGGAGCATTGGTAATGAGCAGTTCTTC	CASSLGGGGGSIGNEQFF
TRBJ1-5	few	-	14	TRBV2	TGTGCCAGCAGTGAAGGGGCCCGCAATCAGCCCCAGCATTTT	CASSEGARNQPQHF
TRBJ2-7	-	-	13	TRBV28	TGTGCCAGCAGTTTGCCCGGGACCTACGAGCAGTACTTC	CASSLPGTYEQYF
TRBJ1-4	-	-	16	TRBV4-2	TGTGCCAGCACCCCAAGTGGGGGGGGCAGCAGTGAAAAACTGTTTTTT	CASTPSGGGSSEKLFF
TRBJ2-1	-	TRBD2	17	TRBV15	TGTGCCACCAGCAGAGACGGTACGGGAGGAATTTTTTATGAGCAGTTCTTC	CATSRDGTGGIFYEQFF
TRBJ1-1	few	-	14	TRBV7-8	TGTGCCAGCAGCTTGAACATCGGGAGCACTGAAGCTTTCTTT	CASSLNIGSTEAFF
TRBJ2-1	-	TRBD2	14	TRBV5-1	TGCGCCAGCAGCTTGACTAGCGGGGGGCCAGAGCAGTTCTTC	CASSLTSGGPEQFF
TRBJ2-5	-	-	15	TRBV5-4	TGTGCCAGCAGCCATGGGGGCTCTCTCCAAGAGACCCAGTACTTC	CASSHGGSLQETQYF
TRBJ2-7	-	-	14	TRBV7-2	TGTGCCAGCAGCCAACAGGGTACGGCCTACGAGCAGTACTTC	CASSQQGTAYEQYF
TRBJ1-1	-	-	14	TRBV21-1	TGTGCCAGCAGCGGCCTGACAGGGAACACTGAAGCTTTCTTT	CASSGLTGNTEAFF
TRBJ1-1	-	-	14	TRBV30	TGTGCCTGGAGTTCTCCTTACAGGGACACTGAAGCTTTCTTT	CAWSSPYRDTEAFF
TRBJ2-1	-	-	15	TRBV11-2	TGTGCCAGCAGCTTATTCCGGTCCTCCTACAATGAGCAGTTCTTC	CASSLFRSSYNEQFF
TRBJ1-2	-	-	15	TRBV6-5	TGTGCCAGCAGTTACGATATAGAACAGGACTATGGCTACACCTTC	CASSYDIEQDYGYTF
TRBJ2-3	-	TRBD2	16	TRBV5-1	TGCGCCAGCAGCATGGGACTAGCGGGACTCACAGATACGCAGTATTTT	CASSMGLAGLTDTQYF
TRBJ1-2	-	TRBD1	15	TRBV7-2	TGTGCCAGCAGCTTAGTCGTGGCAGGGGGCAGGGGCTACACCTTC	CASSLVVAGGRGYTF
TRBJ2-1	-	TRBD2	15	TRBV5-1	TGCGCCAGCAGGACTAGCGGTAAACTCTACAATGAGCAGTTCTTC	CASRTSGKLYNEQFF
TRBJ2-1	few	-	12	TRBV10-1	TGCGCCAGCAGTGAAGGGAGGAATGAGCAGTTCTTC	CASSEGRNEQFF
TRBJ2-2	few	-	14	TRBV5-1	TGCGCCAGCAGAACGGCTAGCGAAGCCGGGGAGCTGTTTTTT	CASRTASEAGELFF
TRBJ2-7	-	TRBD1	14	TRBV28	TGTGCCAGCTATAAGGGGACAGGGGACTACGAGCAGTACTTC	CASYKGTGDYEQYF
TRBJ1-5	few	-	14	TRBV28	TGTGCCAGCAGCCCCCAGTTGGGCAATCAGCCCCAGCATTTT	CASSPQLGNQPQHF
TRBJ1-2	-	-	13	TRBV7-9	TGTGCCAGCAGCTTAGCTCAGCTAGATGGCTACACCTTC	CASSLAQLDGYTF
TRBJ1-1	-	-	13	TRBV7-2	TGTGCCAGCAGCTTAGGCCGACTCCTTGAAGCTTTCTTT	CASSLGRLLEAFF
TRBJ2-7	-	TRBD2	16	TRBV7-6	TGTGCCAGCAGCCCACAAACTAGCGGCTCTGCCTACGAGCAGTACTTC	CASSPQTSGSAYEQYF
TRBJ2-7	-	TRBD2	16	TRBV6-1	TGTGCCAGCAGTGACCCGACTAGCGCGAGGGCCTACGAGCAGTACTTC	CASSDPTSARAYEQYF
TRBJ2-1	-	TRBD1	14	TRBV18	TGTGCCAGCTCACGACGACAGGGCCGGAATGAGCAGTTCTTC	CASSRRQGRNEQFF
TRBJ2-7	-	TRBD2	16	TRBV4-3	TGCGCCAGCAGCCAAGCCGTCGGGAGGGCCATGCACGAGCAGTACTTC	CASSQAVGRAMHEQYF
TRBJ2-3	-	TRBD2	14	TRBV5-1	TGCGCCTCCTCGCGGGGGGTGAGCACAGATACGCAGTATTTT	CASSRGVSTDTQYF
TRBJ2-7	once	-	15	TRBV28	TGTGCCAGCACCCAGCTAGGGGGGGCCCCCTACGAGCAGTACTTC	CASTQLGGAPYEQYF
TRBJ2-3	-	-	13	TRBV5-6	TGTGCCAGCAGCTTGGCTAGGACAGATACGCAGTATTTT	CASSLARTDTQYF
TRBJ2-3	few	-	17	TRBV6-4	TGTGCCAGCAGTGACGGCCCTTCGGGGGGCGGCACAGATACGCAGTATTTT	CASSDGPSGGGTDTQYF